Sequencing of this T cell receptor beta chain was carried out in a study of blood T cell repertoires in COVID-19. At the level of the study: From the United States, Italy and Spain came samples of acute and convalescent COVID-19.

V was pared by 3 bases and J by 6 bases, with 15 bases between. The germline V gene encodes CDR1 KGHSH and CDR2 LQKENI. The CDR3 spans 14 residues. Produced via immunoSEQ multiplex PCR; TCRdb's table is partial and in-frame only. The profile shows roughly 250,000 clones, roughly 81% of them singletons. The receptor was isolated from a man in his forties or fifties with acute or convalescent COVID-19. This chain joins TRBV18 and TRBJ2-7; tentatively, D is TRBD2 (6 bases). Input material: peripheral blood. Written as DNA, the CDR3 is TGTGCCAGCTCACCTTACACCATCGGGGGCGAGCAGTACTTC. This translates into CASSPYTIGGEQYF.